This T cell receptor beta chain was sequenced in a study of spatial heterogeneity in lung cancer. The wider study: There were consistently more beta-chain sequences detected than alpha-chain sequences.

By share of the sample, this clonotype is medium-sized. The time point is: sample taken at primary tumor resection. The study sequenced unsorted whole RNA from tumor, nontumor lung or frozen PBMC. The cohort: approximately 66 early-stage, untreated non-small cell lung cancer patients. Unique molecular identifiers tagged every individual TCR cDNA molecule. One entry per CDR3 protein, called by TCRdb with MiXCR from the 5' RACE reads. The data show under 8,500 distinct CDR3 sequences, less than 5.5% seen once. CDR3 length: 13 residues. CDR1 is SGHTA, CDR2 FQGNSA, per germline. V shed 8 bases and J 4 bases; nucleotides not matched to a gene: 7.

This clonotype originated in a female donor with early-stage non-small cell lung cancer. V gene TRBV7-2 combines with J gene TRBJ1-1, with TRBD1 identical over 7 bases. This specimen consisted of normal lung tissue next to the tumor, obtained at surgery. CDR3 DNA: TGTGCCAGCCGCGGGGGGGACAGCACTGAAGCTTTCTTT. It specifies CASRGGDSTEAFF.